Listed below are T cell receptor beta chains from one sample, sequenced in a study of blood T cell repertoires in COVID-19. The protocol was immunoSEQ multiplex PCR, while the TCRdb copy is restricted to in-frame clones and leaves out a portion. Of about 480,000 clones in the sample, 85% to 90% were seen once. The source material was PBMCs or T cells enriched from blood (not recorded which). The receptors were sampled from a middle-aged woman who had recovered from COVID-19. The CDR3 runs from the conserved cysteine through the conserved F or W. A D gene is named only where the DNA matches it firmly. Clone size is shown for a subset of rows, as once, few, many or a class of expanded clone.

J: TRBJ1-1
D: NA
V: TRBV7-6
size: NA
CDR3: CASSSVWNTEAFF
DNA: TGTGCCAGCAGCTCGGTTTGGAACACTGAAGCTTTCTTT

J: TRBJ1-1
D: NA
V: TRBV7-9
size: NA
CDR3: CASSSGLVREAFF
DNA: TGTGCCAGCAGCTCCGGGTTGGTTCGAGAAGCTTTCTTT

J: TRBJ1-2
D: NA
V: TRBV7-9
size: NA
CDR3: CASSLIRGGYTF
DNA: TGTGCCAGCAGCCTGATCAGGGGTGGCTACACCTTC

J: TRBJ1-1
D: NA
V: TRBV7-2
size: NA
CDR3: CASSFMGTTEAFF
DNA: TGTGCCAGCAGCTTTATGGGGACTACTGAAGCTTTCTTT

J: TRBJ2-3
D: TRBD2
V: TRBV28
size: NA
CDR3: CASSLTSGAGDTQYF
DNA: TGTGCCAGCAGCCTTACTAGCGGGGCGGGAGATACGCAGTATTTT

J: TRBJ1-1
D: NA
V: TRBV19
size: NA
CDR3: CASSMGGTEAFF
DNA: TGTGCCAGTAGTATGGGGGGGACTGAAGCTTTCTTT

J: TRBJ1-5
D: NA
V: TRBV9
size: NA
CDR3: CASSAGSSNQPQHF
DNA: TGTGCCAGCAGCGCGGGGTCTAGCAATCAGCCCCAGCATTTT

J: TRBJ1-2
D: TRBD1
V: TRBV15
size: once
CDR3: CATSRDLLEGQGDYGYTF
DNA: TGTGCCACCAGCAGAGATCTCCTTGAGGGACAGGGGGACTATGGCTACACCTTC

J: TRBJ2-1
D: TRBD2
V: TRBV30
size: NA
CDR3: CAWAPVSGRTGEQFF
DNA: TGTGCCTGGGCACCCGTTAGCGGGAGAACGGGTGAGCAGTTCTTC

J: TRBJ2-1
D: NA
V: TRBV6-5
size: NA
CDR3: CASSFPTGGDYNEQFF
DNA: TGTGCCAGCAGTTTCCCTACAGGGGGGGACTACAATGAGCAGTTCTTC

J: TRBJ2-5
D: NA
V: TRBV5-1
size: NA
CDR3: CASSSGLRETQYF
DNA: TGCGCCAGCAGCTCGGGACTTCGGGAGACCCAGTACTTC

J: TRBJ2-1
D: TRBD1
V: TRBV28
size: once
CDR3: CASGTAYNEQFF
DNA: TGTGCCAGCGGGACAGCTTACAATGAGCAGTTCTTC

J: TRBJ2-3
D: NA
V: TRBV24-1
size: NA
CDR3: CATSDLQGYTDTQYF
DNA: TGTGCCACCAGTGATTTGCAGGGGTACACAGATACGCAGTATTTT

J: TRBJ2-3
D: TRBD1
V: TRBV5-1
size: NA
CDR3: CASSLEDRGTDTQYF
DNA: TGCGCCAGCAGCCTTGAGGACAGGGGCACGGATACGCAGTATTTT

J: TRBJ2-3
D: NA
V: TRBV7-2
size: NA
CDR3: CASSLAGQPRTDTQYF
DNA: TGTGCCAGCAGCCTTGCGGGCCAACCCAGGACAGATACGCAGTATTTT

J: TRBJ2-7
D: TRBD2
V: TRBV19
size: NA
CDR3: CASSIFPRRTSLGEQYF
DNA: TGTGCCAGTAGTATATTCCCCCGGCGGACTAGCCTCGGCGAGCAGTACTTC

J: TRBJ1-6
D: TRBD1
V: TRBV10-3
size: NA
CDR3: CATNTGGRNSPLHF
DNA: TGTGCCACTAACACAGGGGGCCGTAATTCACCCCTCCACTTT

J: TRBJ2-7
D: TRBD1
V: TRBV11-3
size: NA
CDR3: CASSFGTANYEQYF
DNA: TGTGCCAGCAGCTTCGGGACAGCAAACTACGAGCAGTACTTC

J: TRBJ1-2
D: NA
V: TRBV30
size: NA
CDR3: CAWGYRQGYGYTF
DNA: TGTGCCTGGGGTTATCGACAAGGCTATGGCTACACCTTC

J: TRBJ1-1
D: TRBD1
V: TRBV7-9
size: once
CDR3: CASSEGQGNTEAFF
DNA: TGTGCCAGCAGCGAGGGACAGGGGAACACTGAAGCTTTCTTT

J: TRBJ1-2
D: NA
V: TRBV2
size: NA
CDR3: CASSGGQSRIIYGYTF
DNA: TGTGCCAGCAGTGGAGGGCAGTCAAGAATCATCTATGGCTACACCTTC

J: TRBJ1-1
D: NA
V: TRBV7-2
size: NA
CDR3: CASSLASGQSTEAFF
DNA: TGTGCCAGCAGCTTAGCCTCTGGACAGAGCACTGAAGCTTTCTTT

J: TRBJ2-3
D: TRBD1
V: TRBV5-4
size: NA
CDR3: CASSPGQTTDTQYF
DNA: TGTGCCAGCAGCCCGGGACAGACCACAGATACGCAGTATTTT

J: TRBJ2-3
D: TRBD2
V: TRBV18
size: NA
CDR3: CASSQGLAGVTDTQYF
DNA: TGTGCCAGCTCACAGGGACTAGCGGGAGTGACAGATACGCAGTATTTT

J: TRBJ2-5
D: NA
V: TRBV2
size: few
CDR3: CASVRDNTQYF
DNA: TGTGCCAGCGTTCGCGACAACACCCAGTACTTC

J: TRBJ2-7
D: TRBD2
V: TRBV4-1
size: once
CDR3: CASSQDGTSGFEQYF
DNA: TGCGCCAGCAGCCAAGATGGCACTAGCGGGTTCGAGCAGTACTTC

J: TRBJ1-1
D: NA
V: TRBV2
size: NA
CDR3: CASKRLADTEAFF
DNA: TGTGCCAGCAAAAGGCTGGCGGACACTGAAGCTTTCTTT

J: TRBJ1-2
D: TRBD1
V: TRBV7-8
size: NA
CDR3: CASSIRLNRGPGGYTF
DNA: TGTGCCAGCAGCATACGTCTAAACAGGGGGCCGGGAGGCTACACCTTC

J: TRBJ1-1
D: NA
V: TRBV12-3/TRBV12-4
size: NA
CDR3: CASTAGRNTEAFF
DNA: TGTGCCAGCACCGCGGGACGGAACACTGAAGCTTTCTTT

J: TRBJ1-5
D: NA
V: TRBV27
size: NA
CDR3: CASSLKAGIENSNQPQHF
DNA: TGTGCCAGCAGTTTGAAGGCAGGAATTGAAAATAGCAATCAGCCCCAGCATTTT

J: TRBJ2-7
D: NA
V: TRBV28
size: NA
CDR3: CASSLEGRAYEQYF
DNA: TGTGCCAGCAGTTTGGAGGGCAGGGCCTACGAGCAGTACTTC

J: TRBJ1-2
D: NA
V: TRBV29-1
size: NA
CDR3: CSAEGTASYGYTF
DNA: TGCAGCGCTGAAGGCACAGCCTCTTATGGCTACACCTTC

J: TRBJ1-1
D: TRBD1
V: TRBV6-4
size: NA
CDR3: CASSELPGQGKVEAFF
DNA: TGTGCCAGCAGTGAACTTCCGGGACAGGGGAAGGTTGAAGCTTTCTTT

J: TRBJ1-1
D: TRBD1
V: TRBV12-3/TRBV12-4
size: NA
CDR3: CASRWTGDTEAFF
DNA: TGTGCCAGCAGGTGGACAGGGGACACTGAAGCTTTCTTT

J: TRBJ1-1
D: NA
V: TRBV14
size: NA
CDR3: CASSQVGGGTEAFF
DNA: TGTGCCAGCAGCCAAGTTGGGGGGGGCACTGAAGCTTTCTTT

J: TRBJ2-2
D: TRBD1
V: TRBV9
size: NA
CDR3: CASSVVGGQGTGELFF
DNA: TGTGCCAGCAGCGTAGTGGGGGGACAGGGGACCGGGGAGCTGTTTTTT

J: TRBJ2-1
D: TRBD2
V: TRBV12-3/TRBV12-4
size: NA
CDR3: CASSRTRYNEQFF
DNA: TGTGCCAGCAGCCGGACTAGATACAATGAGCAGTTCTTC

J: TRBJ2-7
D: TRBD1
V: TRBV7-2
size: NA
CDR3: CASPPQGASYEQYF
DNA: TGTGCCAGCCCCCCACAGGGGGCCTCCTACGAGCAGTACTTC

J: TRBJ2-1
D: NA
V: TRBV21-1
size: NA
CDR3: CASRQRALAGAHEQFF
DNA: TGTGCCAGCCGTCAAAGGGCCCTAGCGGGAGCCCATGAGCAGTTCTTC

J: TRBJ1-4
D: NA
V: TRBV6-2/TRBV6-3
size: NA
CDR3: CASSQQGGEFGKLFF
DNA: TGTGCCAGCAGTCAACAGGGTGGGGAATTCGGAAAACTGTTTTTT

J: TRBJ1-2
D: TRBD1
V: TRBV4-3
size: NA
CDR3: CASSQDDRGTYGYTF
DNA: TGCGCCAGCAGCCAAGACGACAGGGGGACCTATGGCTACACCTTC

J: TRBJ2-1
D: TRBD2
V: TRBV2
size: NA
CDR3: CASSGGSGRAGEQFF
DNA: TGTGCCAGCAGTGGAGGTAGCGGGAGGGCCGGGGAGCAGTTCTTC

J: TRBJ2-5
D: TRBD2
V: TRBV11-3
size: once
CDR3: CASNLGLAGSETQYF
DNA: TGTGCCAGCAACCTTGGACTAGCGGGTTCCGAGACCCAGTACTTC

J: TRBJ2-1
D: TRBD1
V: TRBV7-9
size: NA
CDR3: CASSSLTGLNEQFF
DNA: TGTGCCAGCAGCTCCTTGACAGGGTTGAATGAGCAGTTCTTC

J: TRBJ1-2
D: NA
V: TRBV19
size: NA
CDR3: CASSTHHQGGVYGYTF
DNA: TGTGCCAGTAGTACCCACCACCAGGGTGGAGTCTATGGCTACACCTTC

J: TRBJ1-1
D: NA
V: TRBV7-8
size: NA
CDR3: CASSLRGEGTEAFF
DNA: TGTGCCAGCAGCTTAAGGGGTGAAGGCACTGAAGCTTTCTTT

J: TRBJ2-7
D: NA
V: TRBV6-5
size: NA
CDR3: CASTPSRALSYEQYF
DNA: TGTGCCAGCACCCCCTCCAGGGCCCTCTCCTACGAGCAGTACTTC

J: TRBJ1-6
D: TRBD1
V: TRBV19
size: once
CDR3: CASSTRQGANSPLHF
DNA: TGTGCCAGTAGTACCCGACAGGGGGCCAATTCACCCCTCCACTTT

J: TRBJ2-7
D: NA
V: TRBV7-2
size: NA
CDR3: CASSLAISYEQYF
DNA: TGTGCCAGCAGCTTAGCCATCTCCTACGAGCAGTACTTC

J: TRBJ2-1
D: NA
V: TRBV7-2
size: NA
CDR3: CASSLRREPNEQFF
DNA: TGTGCCAGCAGCTTGAGGAGGGAACCTAATGAGCAGTTCTTC

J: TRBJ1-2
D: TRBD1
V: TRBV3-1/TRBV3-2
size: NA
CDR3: CASSHTGDYGYTF
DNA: TGTGCCAGCAGCCACACAGGGGACTATGGCTACACCTTC

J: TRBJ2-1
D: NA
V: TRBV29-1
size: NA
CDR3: CSARKGTRDYNEQFF
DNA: TGCAGCGCTCGGAAGGGGACTCGAGATTACAATGAGCAGTTCTTC

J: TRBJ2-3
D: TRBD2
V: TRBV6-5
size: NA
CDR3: CASRHTSGRPDTQYF
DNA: TGTGCCAGCAGGCATACTAGCGGGAGACCAGATACGCAGTATTTT

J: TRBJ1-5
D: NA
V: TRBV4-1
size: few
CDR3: CASSHAGGINQPQHF
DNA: TGCGCCAGCAGCCACGCGGGGGGCATCAATCAGCCCCAGCATTTT

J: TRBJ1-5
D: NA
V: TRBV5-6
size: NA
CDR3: CASSLAGTRGNQPQHF
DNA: TGTGCCAGCAGCCTTGCCGGGACTAGGGGCAATCAGCCCCAGCATTTT

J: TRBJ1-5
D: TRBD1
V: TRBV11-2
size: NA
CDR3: CASSLTGEGQKHF
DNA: TGTGCCAGCAGCTTGACAGGGGAAGGCCAGAAGCATTTT

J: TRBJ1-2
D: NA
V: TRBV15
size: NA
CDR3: CATSRDPQGRNGYTF
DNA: TGTGCCACCAGCAGAGACCCACAGGGACGCAATGGCTACACCTTC

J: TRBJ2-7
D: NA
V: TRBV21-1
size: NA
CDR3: CASSPRKFTAGGPDSYEQYF
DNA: TGTGCCAGCAGCCCGCGAAAATTTACAGCGGGAGGGCCTGACTCCTACGAGCAGTACTTC

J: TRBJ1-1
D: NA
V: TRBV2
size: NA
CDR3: CASSEIRGSLNTEAFF
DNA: TGTGCCAGCAGTGAGATACGAGGGTCTTTGAACACTGAAGCTTTCTTT

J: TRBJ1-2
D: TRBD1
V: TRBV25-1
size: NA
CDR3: CATNPGTGRHNYGYTF
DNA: TGTGCCACCAATCCCGGGACAGGCCGACATAACTATGGCTACACCTTC